This T cell receptor beta chain was sequenced for a study of T-cell reconstitution after alpha-beta-depleted transplantation in children. Findings of the study overall: Several hundred expanded graft clones reportedly were the source of alpha-beta T cells about two months after transplant.

CDR1 and CDR2 (germline): SNHLY, FYNNEI. This CDR3 comprises 13 residues. V was clipped by 5 bases and J by 10 bases; unmatched bases: 5. TCRbeta library construction was performed incorporating unique molecular identifiers. TCRdb ran MiXCR on the PCR reads and lists one entry per CDR3 protein. The repertoire holds approximately 650,000 distinct CDR3 sequences, with roughly 14% as singletons. On this clonotype itself: The antigen is undetermined.

The chain recombines TRBV2 with TRBJ2-1; 10 bases align to TRBD2. The specimen comprised PBMCs, sampled before TCRalphabeta/CD19-depleted stem cell transplant. The receptor's source is a girl aged 2 to 10 with congenital amegakaryocytic thrombocytopenia, due to receive a stem cell transplant. The CDR3 is CASSTEGLAEQFF. Here the CDR3 DNA reads TGTGCCAGCAGTACTGAGGGACTAGCGGAGCAGTTCTTC. The whole variable domain, filled in from reference TRBV2 and TRBJ2-1, reads EPEVTQTPSHQVTQMGQEVILRCVPISNHLYFYWYRQILGQKVEFLVSFYNNEISEKSEIFDDQFSVERPDGSNFTLKIRSTKLEDSAMYFCASSTEGLAEQFFGPGTRLTVL.